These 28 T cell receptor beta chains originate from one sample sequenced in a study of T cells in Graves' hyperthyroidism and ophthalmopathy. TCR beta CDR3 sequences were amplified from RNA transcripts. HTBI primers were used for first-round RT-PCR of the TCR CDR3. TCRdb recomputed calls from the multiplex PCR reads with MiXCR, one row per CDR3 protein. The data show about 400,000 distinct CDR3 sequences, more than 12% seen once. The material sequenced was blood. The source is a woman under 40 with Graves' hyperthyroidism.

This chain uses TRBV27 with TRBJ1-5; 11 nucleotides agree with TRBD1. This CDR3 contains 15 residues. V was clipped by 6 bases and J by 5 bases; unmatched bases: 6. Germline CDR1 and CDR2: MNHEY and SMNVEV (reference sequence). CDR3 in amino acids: CASRPGQGEDQPQHF. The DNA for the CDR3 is TGTGCCAGCAGGCCGGGACAGGGGGAGGATCAGCCCCAGCATTTT.

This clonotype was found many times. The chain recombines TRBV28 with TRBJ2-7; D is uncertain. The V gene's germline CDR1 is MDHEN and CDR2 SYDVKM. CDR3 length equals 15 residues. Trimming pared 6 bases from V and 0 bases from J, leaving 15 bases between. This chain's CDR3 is CASRFRTESSYEQYF. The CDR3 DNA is TGTGCCAGCAGATTCCGGACGGAAAGCTCCTACGAGCAGTACTTC.

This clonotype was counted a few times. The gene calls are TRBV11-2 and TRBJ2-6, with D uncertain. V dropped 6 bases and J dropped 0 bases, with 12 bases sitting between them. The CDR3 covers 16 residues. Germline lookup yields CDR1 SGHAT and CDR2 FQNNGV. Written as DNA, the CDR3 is TGTGCCAGCAGGCAACATTCTTCCTCTGGGGCCAACGTCCTGACTTTC. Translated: CASRQHSSSGANVLTF. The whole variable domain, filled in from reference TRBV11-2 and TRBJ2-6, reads EAGVAQSPRYKIIEKRQSVAFWCNPISGHATLYWYQQILGQGPKLLIQFQNNGVVDDSQLPKDRFSAERLKGVDSTLKIQPAKLEDSAVYLCASRQHSSSGANVLTFGAGSRLTVL.

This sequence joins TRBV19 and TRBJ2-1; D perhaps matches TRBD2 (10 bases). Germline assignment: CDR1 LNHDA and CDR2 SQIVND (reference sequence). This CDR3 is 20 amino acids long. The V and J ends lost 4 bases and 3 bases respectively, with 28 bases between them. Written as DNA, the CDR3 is TGTGCCAGTAGTAAAACAGGGGGCTTTAGCCTAGCGGGAGTCTACAATGAGCAGTTCTTC. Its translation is CASSKTGGFSLAGVYNEQFF.

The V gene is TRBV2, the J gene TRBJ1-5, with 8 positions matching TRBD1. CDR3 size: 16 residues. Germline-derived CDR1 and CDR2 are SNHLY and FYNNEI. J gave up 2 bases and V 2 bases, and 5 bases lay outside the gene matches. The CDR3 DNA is TGTGCCAGCAGTGAACGGACAGGGAATGGCAATCAGCCCCAGCATTTT. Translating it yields CASSERTGNGNQPQHF.

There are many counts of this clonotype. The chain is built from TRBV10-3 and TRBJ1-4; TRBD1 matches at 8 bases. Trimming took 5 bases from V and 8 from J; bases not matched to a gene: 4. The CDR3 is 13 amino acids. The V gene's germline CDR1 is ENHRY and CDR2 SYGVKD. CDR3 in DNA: TGTGCCATCAGTAAAGACAGGGGCGAAAAACTGTTTTTT. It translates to CAISKDRGEKLFF.

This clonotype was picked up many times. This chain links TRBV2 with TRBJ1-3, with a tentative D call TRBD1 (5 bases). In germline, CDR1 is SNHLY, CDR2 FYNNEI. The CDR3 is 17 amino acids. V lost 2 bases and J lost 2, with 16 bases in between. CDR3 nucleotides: TGTGCCAGCAGTGAATCACGGCAGGGCCACACTGGAAACACCATATATTTT. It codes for CASSESRQGHTGNTIYF.

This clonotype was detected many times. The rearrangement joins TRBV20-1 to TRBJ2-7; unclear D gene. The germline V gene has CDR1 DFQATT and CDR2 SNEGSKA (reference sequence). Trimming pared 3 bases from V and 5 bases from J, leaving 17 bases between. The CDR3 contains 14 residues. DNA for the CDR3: TGCAGTGCTAGTCCCCTCGGCTTTCGCGACGAGCAGTACTTC. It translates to CSASPLGFRDEQYF.

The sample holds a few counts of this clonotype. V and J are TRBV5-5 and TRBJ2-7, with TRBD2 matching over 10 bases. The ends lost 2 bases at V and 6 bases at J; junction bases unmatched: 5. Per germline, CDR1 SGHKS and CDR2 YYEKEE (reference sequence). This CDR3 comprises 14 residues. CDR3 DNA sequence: TGTGCCAGCAGCTTCGGAGCGGGAGGGTCCGAGCAGTACTTC. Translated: CASSFGAGGSEQYF.

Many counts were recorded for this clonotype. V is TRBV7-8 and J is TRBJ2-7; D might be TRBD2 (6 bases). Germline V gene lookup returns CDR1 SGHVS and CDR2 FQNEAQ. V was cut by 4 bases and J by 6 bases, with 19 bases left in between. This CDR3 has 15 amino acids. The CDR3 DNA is TGTGCCAGCAGCTACAGGCGGGACGGCCTTCCCGAGCAGTACTTC. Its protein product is CASSYRRDGLPEQYF.

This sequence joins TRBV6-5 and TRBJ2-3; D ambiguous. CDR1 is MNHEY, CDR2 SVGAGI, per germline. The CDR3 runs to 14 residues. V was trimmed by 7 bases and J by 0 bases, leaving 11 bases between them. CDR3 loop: CASTWNPSTDTQYF. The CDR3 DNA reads TGTGCCAGCACTTGGAATCCTAGCACAGATACGCAGTATTTT.

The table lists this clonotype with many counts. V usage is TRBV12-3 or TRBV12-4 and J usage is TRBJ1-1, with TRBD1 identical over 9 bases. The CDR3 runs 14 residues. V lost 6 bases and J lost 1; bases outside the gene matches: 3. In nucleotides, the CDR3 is TGTGCCAGCAGACAGGGACAGGGGAACACTGAAGCTTTCTTT. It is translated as CASRQGQGNTEAFF.

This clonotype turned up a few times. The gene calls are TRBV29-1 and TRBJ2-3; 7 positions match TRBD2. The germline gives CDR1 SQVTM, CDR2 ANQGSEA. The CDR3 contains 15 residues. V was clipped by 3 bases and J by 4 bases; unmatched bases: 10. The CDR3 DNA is TGCAGCGTTGACCAGCGGGATACAGTAGCAGATACGCAGTATTTT. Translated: CSVDQRDTVADTQYF.

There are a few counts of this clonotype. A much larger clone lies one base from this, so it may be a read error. The CDR3 nucleotides are TGTGCCAGCAGCGTCATTGGAGGGGATCAGCCCCAGCATTTT. It codes for CASSVIGGDQPQHF. The chain links TRBV9 to TRBJ1-5; TRBD1 is a possible D gene (5 bases). With 2 bases removed from V and 5 bases from J, the gap between germline ends came to 11 bases. CDR3 size: 14 residues. Per the germline V gene, CDR1 is SGDLS and CDR2 is YYNGEE. Full variable domain (rest looked up from reference TRBV9 and TRBJ1-5): DSGVTQTPKHLITATGQRVTLRCSPRSGDLSVYWYQQSLDQGLQFLIQYYNGEERAKGNILERFSAQQFPDLHSELNLSSLELGDSALYFCASSVIGGDQPQHFGDGTRLSIL.

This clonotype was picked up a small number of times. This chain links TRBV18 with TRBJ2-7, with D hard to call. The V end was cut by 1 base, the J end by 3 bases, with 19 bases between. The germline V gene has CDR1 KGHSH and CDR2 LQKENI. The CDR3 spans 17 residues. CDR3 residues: CASSPQFLGRGGYEQYF. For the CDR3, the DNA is TGTGCCAGCTCACCACAGTTTCTTGGACGAGGTGGCTACGAGCAGTACTTC.

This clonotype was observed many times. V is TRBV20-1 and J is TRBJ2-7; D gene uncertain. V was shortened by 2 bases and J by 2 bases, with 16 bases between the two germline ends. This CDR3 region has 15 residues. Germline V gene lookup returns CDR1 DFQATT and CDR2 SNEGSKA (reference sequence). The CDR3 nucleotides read TGCAGTGCTAGATCCGCGGCCGTGAAGGCCTACGAGCAGTACTTC. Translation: CSARSAAVKAYEQYF.

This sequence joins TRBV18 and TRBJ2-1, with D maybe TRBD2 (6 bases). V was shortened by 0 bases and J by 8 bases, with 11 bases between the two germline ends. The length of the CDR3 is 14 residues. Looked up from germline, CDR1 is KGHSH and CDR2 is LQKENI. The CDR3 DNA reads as TGTGCCAGCTCACCACCGTCTAGCGAATATGAGCAGTTCTTC. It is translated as CASSPPSSEYEQFF.

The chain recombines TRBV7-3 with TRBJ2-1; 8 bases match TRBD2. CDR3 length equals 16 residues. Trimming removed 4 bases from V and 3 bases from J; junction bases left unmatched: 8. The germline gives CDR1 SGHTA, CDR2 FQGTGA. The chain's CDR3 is CASSSGGRAGYNEQFF. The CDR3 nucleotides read TGTGCCAGCAGCTCGGGGGGGCGAGCGGGCTACAATGAGCAGTTCTTC. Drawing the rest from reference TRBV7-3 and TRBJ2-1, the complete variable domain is GAGVSQTPSNKVTEKGKYVELRCDPISGHTALYWYRQSLGQGPEFLIYFQGTGAADDSGLPNDRFFAVRPEGSVSTLKIQRTERGDSAVYLCASSSGGRAGYNEQFFGPGTRLTVL.

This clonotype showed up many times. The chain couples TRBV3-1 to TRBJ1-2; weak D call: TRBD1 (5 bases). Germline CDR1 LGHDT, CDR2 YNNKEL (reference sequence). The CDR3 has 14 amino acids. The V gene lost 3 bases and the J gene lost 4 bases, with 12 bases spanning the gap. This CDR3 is CASSHGGGTYGYTF. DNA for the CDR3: TGTGCCAGCAGCCACGGTGGGGGGACCTATGGCTACACCTTC.

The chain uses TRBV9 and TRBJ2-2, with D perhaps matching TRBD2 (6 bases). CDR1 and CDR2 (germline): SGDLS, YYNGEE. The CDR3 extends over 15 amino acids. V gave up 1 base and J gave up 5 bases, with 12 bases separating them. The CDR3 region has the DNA TGTGCCAGCAGCGTAAATAGCGGCCGAACCGGGGAGCTGTTTTTT. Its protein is CASSVNSGRTGELFF. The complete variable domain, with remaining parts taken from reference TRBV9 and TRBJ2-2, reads DSGVTQTPKHLITATGQRVTLRCSPRSGDLSVYWYQQSLDQGLQFLIQYYNGEERAKGNILERFSAQQFPDLHSELNLSSLELGDSALYFCASSVNSGRTGELFFGEGSRLTVL.

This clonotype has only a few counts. The DNA of the CDR3 is TGTGCCACCAGTTTGTACTCCGGGGAGCTGTTTTTT. Translating gives CATSLYSGELFF. The chain carries TRBV24-1 and TRBJ2-2; D gene uncertain. CDR3 length equals 12 residues. With 6 bases removed from V and 6 bases from J, the gap between germline ends came to 7 bases. The germline CDR1 and CDR2 sequences are KGHDR and SFDVKD.

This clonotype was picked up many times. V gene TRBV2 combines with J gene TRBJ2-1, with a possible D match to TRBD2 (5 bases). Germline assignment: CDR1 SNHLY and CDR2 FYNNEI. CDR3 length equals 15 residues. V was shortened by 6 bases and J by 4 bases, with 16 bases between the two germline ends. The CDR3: CASSPTPTKYNEQFF. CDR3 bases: TGTGCCAGCAGCCCTACGCCGACTAAGTACAATGAGCAGTTCTTC.

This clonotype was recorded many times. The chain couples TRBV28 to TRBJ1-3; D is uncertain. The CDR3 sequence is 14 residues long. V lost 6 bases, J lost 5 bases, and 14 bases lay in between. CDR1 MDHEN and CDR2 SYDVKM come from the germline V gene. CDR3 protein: CASRGSSGRNTIYF. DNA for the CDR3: TGTGCCAGCAGAGGTTCCAGTGGGAGAAACACCATATATTTT.

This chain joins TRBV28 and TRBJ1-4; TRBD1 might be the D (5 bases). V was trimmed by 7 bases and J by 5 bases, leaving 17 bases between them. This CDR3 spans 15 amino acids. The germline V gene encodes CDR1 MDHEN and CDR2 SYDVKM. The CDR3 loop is CASTLSGGWNEKLFF. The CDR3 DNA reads TGTGCCAGCACCCTAAGTGGGGGGTGGAATGAAAAACTGTTTTTT.

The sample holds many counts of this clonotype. CDR3 sequence (DNA): TGCGCCAGCAGTGAAAGGACAGGGAGGTTTAACGAGCAGTTCTTC. Its protein product is CASSERTGRFNEQFF. The gene calls are TRBV10-1 and TRBJ2-1, with 8 bases lining up with TRBD1. V gave up 3 bases and J gave up 10 bases; unmatched junction bases: 11. CDR3 length equals 15 residues. Germline V gives CDR1 WNHNN, CDR2 SYGVQD (reference sequence).

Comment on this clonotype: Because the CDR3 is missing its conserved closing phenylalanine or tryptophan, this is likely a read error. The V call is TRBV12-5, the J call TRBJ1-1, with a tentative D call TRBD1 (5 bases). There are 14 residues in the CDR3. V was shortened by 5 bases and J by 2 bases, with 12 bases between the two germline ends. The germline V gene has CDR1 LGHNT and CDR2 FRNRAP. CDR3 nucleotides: TGTGCTAGTGGTACCTGGGGGGTTAACACTGAAGCTTTCGTT. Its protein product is CASGTWGVNTEAFV.

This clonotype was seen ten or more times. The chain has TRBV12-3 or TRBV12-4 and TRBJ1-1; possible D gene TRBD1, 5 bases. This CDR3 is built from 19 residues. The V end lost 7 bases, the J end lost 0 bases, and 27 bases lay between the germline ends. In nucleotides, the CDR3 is TGTGCCAGCACTCCCCCGGGGGTGACGGACCGTAACATGAACACTGAAGCTTTCTTT. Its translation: CASTPPGVTDRNMNTEAFF.

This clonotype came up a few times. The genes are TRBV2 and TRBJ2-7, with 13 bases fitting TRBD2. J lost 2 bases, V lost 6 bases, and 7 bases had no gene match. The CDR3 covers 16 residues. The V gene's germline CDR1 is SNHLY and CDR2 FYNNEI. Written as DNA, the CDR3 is TGTGCCAGCAGGGGAGGACTAGCGGGGGCGGCCTACGAGCAGTACTTC. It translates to CASRGGLAGAAYEQYF.